These T cell receptor beta chains were read from a single sample in a study of blood T cells in healthy people across ages. TCRdb re-called the 5' RACE reads with MiXCR, one entry per CDR3 protein. The sample gives hundreds of thousands of distinct CDR3 sequences, 44% of which show up once; roughly 19% is in the top ten. The specimen sequenced was blood. The receptors were sampled from a man aged 55 to 70 in good health. Both conserved end residues are part of each CDR3. A D gene is named only where the DNA matches it firmly. Size is omitted from some rows. Given values are once, few, many or a class for expanded clones.

CASSQGQGAMYNEQFF,TGTGCCAGCTCACAGGGACAGGGGGCGATGTACAATGAGCAGTTCTTC,-,TRBV18,TRBJ2-1,16,TRBD1
CASSLEAGGGTIQYF,TGTGCCAGCAGCTTAGAGGCAGGGGGAGGGACCATTCAGTACTTC,few,TRBV11-3,TRBJ2-4,15,-
CASSSHGPKNSPLHF,TGTGCCAGCAGTTCCCACGGGCCAAAAAATTCACCCCTCCACTTT,few,TRBV5-6,TRBJ1-6,15,-
CASSSEGGGIGEQYF,TGCGCCAGCAGCTCAGAAGGCGGAGGAATTGGCGAGCAGTACTTC,-,TRBV5-1,TRBJ2-7,15,-
CATSDYTGLGSYNEQFF,TGTGCCACCAGTGATTATACGGGGTTGGGCTCCTACAATGAGCAGTTCTTC,-,TRBV24-1,TRBJ2-1,17,-
CASSLRASHNEQFF,TGTGCCAGCAGCTTACGGGCTAGCCACAATGAGCAGTTCTTC,few,TRBV7-6,TRBJ2-1,14,-
CASRTGEETQYF,TGTGCCAGCCGGACAGGGGAAGAGACCCAGTACTTC,-,TRBV7-2,TRBJ2-5,12,TRBD1
CSAKRGHYLYEQYF,TGCAGTGCTAAAAGGGGACATTACCTCTACGAGCAGTACTTC,-,TRBV20-1,TRBJ2-7,14,-
CSARGGSGLHTDTQYF,TGCAGTGCCCGGGGAGGAAGCGGGTTACACACAGATACGCAGTATTTT,-,TRBV20-1,TRBJ2-3,16,-
CASSFVGGETQYF,TGTGCCAGCAGCTTCGTGGGGGGAGAGACCCAGTACTTC,-,TRBV5-6,TRBJ2-5,13,-
CSAIGVTNEKLFF,TGCAGTGCTATAGGGGTAACTAATGAAAAACTGTTTTTT,few,TRBV20-1,TRBJ1-4,13,-
CAWSLGLSNQPQHF,TGTGCCTGGAGTTTGGGGCTTAGCAATCAGCCCCAGCATTTT,-,TRBV30,TRBJ1-5,14,-
CASSTSPRDRVHNEQFF,TGTGCCAGCAGCACGTCCCCCCGGGACAGGGTCCACAATGAGCAGTTCTTC,-,TRBV9,TRBJ2-1,17,TRBD1
CASSYNGGAGEQYF,TGTGCCAGCAGTTACAATGGGGGGGCAGGTGAGCAGTACTTC,-,TRBV6-6,TRBJ2-4,14,-
CSATRMGRADYGYTF,TGCAGCGCTACCAGAATGGGACGGGCGGACTATGGCTACACCTTC,-,TRBV29-1,TRBJ1-2,15,-
CASGLGDRGDYGYTF,TGTGCTAGTGGTTTGGGGGACAGGGGGGACTATGGCTACACCTTC,few,TRBV12-5,TRBJ1-2,15,TRBD1
CASSDRDQPQHF,TGTGCCAGCAGTGACCGGGATCAGCCCCAGCATTTT,few,TRBV25-1,TRBJ1-5,12,-
CASSLAEITNEKLFF,TGTGCCAGCAGCTTAGCCGAAATCACTAATGAAAAACTGTTTTTT,few,TRBV7-8,TRBJ1-4,15,-
CASSGQAEEQYF,TGTGCCAGCAGTGGGCAGGCGGAGGAGCAGTACTTC,-,TRBV25-1,TRBJ2-5,12,-
CSARDRGGPNTEAFF,TGCAGTGCTAGAGACCGAGGGGGACCGAACACTGAAGCTTTCTTT,-,TRBV20-1,TRBJ1-1,15,-